This entry features one T cell receptor beta chain sequence. RNA transcripts served as template for amplifying TCR beta CDR3 sequences. First-round RT-PCR employed HTBI primers, with a second-round multiplex PCR after it. TCRdb itself ran the multiplex PCR reads through MiXCR, one entry per CDR3 protein. The data contain just over 600,000 distinct CDR3 sequences, about a fifth of them singletons. Clinicians made diagnoses from clinical symptoms, serum thyroxine, TRAb, thyroid ultrasound and orbital computed tomography. This record comes from a study of Graves' ophthalmopathy and Graves' hyperthyroidism. Germline CDR1 SGHRS, CDR2 YFSETQ. The CDR3 length is 14 residues. Trimming cost V 4 bases and J 0 bases, with 8 bases left between them.

The sequence was obtained from a woman aged 18-30 years with stable Graves' hyperthyroidism. Some clones in this sample may be carry-over from other donors' samples. The chain is built from TRBV5-1 and TRBJ1-3; TRBD1 is a possible D gene (6 bases). The specimen sequenced was peripheral blood. In nucleotides, the CDR3 is TGCGCCAGCAGCGGGGGCACCTCTGGAAACACCATATATTTT. Its translation is CASSGGTSGNTIYF.